This T cell receptor (beta chain) was retrieved from a study of Graves' ophthalmopathy and Graves' hyperthyroidism. The V and J ends lost 6 bases and 6 bases respectively, with 17 bases between them. The CDR3 covers 15 residues. The sequenced template was RNA, covering the TCR beta CDR3 region. Investigators did first-round RT-PCR with HTBI primers, then second-round multiplex PCR. TCRdb processed the multiplex PCR reads anew with MiXCR; each CDR3 protein has one entry. The sample contains about 210,000 distinct CDR3 sequences, 25% to 30% of which appear only once. The chain links TRBV12-3 or TRBV12-4 to TRBJ2-2; no definite D call. Sequences were obtained from peripheral blood. The sequence derives from a man aged 50 or older with Graves' ophthalmopathy. This chain's CDR3 is CASSPLSAYPGELFF. For the CDR3, the DNA is TGTGCCAGCAGCCCCCTCTCAGCCTACCCCGGGGAGCTGTTTTTT.